This TCR beta chain was captured in a study of cytomegalovirus exposure and HLA in healthy donors. Study details: The roughly 110 validation repertoires matched the 650 to 850 first-cohort repertoires in platform, a later analysis reported.

Data came from immunoSEQ multiplex PCR; TCRdb stores just in-frame clones and leaves some out. The sample holds over 120,000 clones, 85% to 95% seen once. The donors were in the roughly 110-subject validation cohort; that cohort was separate from the 666-subject first cohort. The sample holds a few counts of this clone. Its antigen remains unidentified. The CDR3 covers 13 residues. Germline lookup yields CDR1 SGHKS and CDR2 YYEKEE (reference sequence). V was clipped by 1 base and J by 4 bases, with 9 bases between them. Study-wide points: A few CMV-associated chains proved CMV antigen-specific in vitro. Researchers counted roughly 150 TCR beta chains as cytomegalovirus-associated.

This chain connects TRBV5-5 to TRBJ2-7, with D maybe TRBD1 (6 bases). The sequencing sample was made of PBMCs. This sequence originates from a young man in good health and CMV-seropositive. The CDR3 bases are TGTGCCAGCAGCTTGCCCACAGGGTACGAGCAGTACTTC. This gives the protein CASSLPTGYEQYF.